This T cell receptor beta chain originates from a study of blood T cell repertoires in COVID-19. Study in general: From the United States, Italy and Spain came samples of acute and convalescent COVID-19. PBMCs, B-cell-depleted T cells, or T cells provided the cDNA or gDNA that made up the material.

Original processing notes: Amplified reference gene primers provided the basis for estimating nucleated cell counts. Assay: immunoSEQ multiplex PCR; the TCRdb copy retains only in-frame clones and omits some. Clone size and V and J calls were adopted from that table, with D and trimming inferred from the DNA. The sample holds roughly 260,000 clones, around 82% seen once. Trimming stripped 3 bases from V and 7 bases from J, with 18 bases between. The germline gives CDR1 LNHDA, CDR2 SQIVND (reference sequence). The CDR3 sequence is 15 residues long. Sequencing was performed on peripheral blood. The chain combines TRBV19 with TRBJ1-2, with a possible D match to TRBD1 (6 bases). This clonotype was obtained from a woman aged 70-85 years with acute or convalescent COVID-19. CDR3 sequence: CASSIDLGAGAGYTF. The CDR3 coding sequence is TGTGCCAGTAGTATCGACTTGGGGGCCGGCGCTGGCTACACCTTC.